This TCR beta chain was sequenced in a study of blood T cell repertoires in COVID-19. Study-level background: T cells, B-cell-depleted T cells, or PBMCs provided the cDNA or gDNA that served as material.

CDR1 and CDR2 (germline): SGHNT, YYREEE (reference sequence). V lost 1 base and J lost 5, with 13 bases in between. The CDR3 loop spans 14 amino acids. Assay: immunoSEQ multiplex PCR; the TCRdb copy retains only in-frame clones and omits some. Of 50,000 to 75,000 clones listed, roughly 80% are singletons. This chain links TRBV5-4 with TRBJ2-7, with D possibly matching TRBD1 (5 bases). The sample comprised peripheral blood. The source of this sequence is a man in his 60s with acute or convalescent COVID-19. The CDR3 reads CASSLSGLLDEQYF. DNA for the CDR3: TGTGCCAGCAGCTTGTCAGGGCTCTTGGACGAGCAGTACTTC.